This T cell receptor beta chain was sequenced for a study of T cell responses to AZD1222 COVID-19 vaccine. Assay used: immunoSEQ multiplex PCR; TCRdb lists only in-frame clones, some missing. The data show 100,000 to 150,000 clones, 85% to 90% seen once. On this clone itself: The antigen is not known.

Points from the study as a whole: Researchers report vaccine-associated CD4 TCRs spanning spike, with dominance at 160-218 and 743-854.

The receptor comes from an adult in good health. This specimen consisted of peripheral blood, obtained on day 0 of MenACWY control vaccination.

CDR3 residues: CASSTERERFGQYF. In nucleotides, the CDR3 is TGTGCCAGCAGTACGGAGCGGGAGAGGTTTGGGCAGTACTTC. The V gene is TRBV6-6, the J gene TRBJ2-7, with TRBD2 matching over 8 bases. This CDR3 has 14 residues. Germline assignment: CDR1 MNHNY and CDR2 SVGAGI (reference sequence). The ends lost 5 bases at V and 9 bases at J; junction bases unmatched: 12.